This T cell receptor beta chain was retrieved from a study of CD8 T cells in Susac syndrome (dated by TCRdb to the late 2010s). The study in broad terms: The study used repertoire sequencing to test whether antigen drove CD8+ T cell activation and differentiation in Susac syndrome. Clonality of the CD8+ T cell repertoire was compared between roughly eleven healthy donors, roughly 14 Susac syndrome patients and around 15 multiple sclerosis patients. What the work shows at the level of the full study, not this receptor alone: The number of individuals in the TCR sequencing and HLA analysis was acknowledged as relatively small.

Peripheral blood CD8+ and CD4+ T cells from healthy donors, Susac syndrome patients and multiple sclerosis patients were profiled by high-throughput TCR beta sequencing. Multiple sclerosis controls were treatment-naive patients with stable or active relapsing-remitting disease fulfilling revised McDonald criteria. Bulk CD8+ and CD4+ T cells were purified by magnetic negative isolation, while CD8+ TEMRA cells were enriched using FACS. Blood was collected in EDTA tubes and processed within 24 hours, with PBMCs isolated through density gradient centrifugation. PBMCs intended for TCR sequencing were cryopreserved in liquid nitrogen and thawed later in a water bath at 37 degrees C. The sorted or isolated CD4+, CD8+ and CD8+ TEMRA cells reached a purity of at least 90%. For this clonotype: Its antigen remains undetermined. Base qualities are not provided; no much larger clone lies one nucleotide away.

RNA was extracted using the RNeasy kit, and roughly 0.5 to 1 microgram was reverse transcribed with random hexamers. The immunoSEQ multiplex PCR assay, which covers 54 Vbeta and 13 Jbeta segments, was used to amplify TCR beta CDR3 regions. To correct PCR amplification bias, a synthetic template baseline was used for both primer optimization and computational correction. Concerning the study's data processing: Reads were annotated to V, D and J genes according to IMGT and were analyzed with immunoSEQ Analyzer, with only productive sequences retained. To calculate clonality, Shannon entropy was normalized by log2 of the number of productive unique sequences and then subtracted from one. For each patient and control, public and private clones were evaluated among the 100 most prevalent clones. Clones were defined as Susac-specific when absent from the healthy and MS cohorts, from fewer than 1,200 published viral clones and from other ImmuneACCESS disease sequences. In TCRdb, the public reads were trimmed at Q25 with fastp and aligned with MiXCR, with productive beta chains retained. Rows are unified per CDR3 protein, each entry keeping the most common DNA and genes. TCRdb's processing, not the study's, gives the V and J calls here. The sample contains 250,000 to 300,000 distinct CDR3 sequences, 85% of them found a single time. Approximately 0.2% of the sample lies in the top ten.

The CDR3 goes from the cysteine to the phenylalanine over 16 residues. Of the read, only the CDR3 DNA is kept; its 48 bases are in frame from base 1. V lost 0 bases and J lost 1 base; the stretch between them is 13 bases long. CDR1 and CDR2, per the germline V gene, are LGHNA and YSLEER. Sequenced material: CD8+ T cells from PBMCs. This sequence was found in a human donor with multiple sclerosis. Recombination connected TRBV4-3 to TRBJ2-7; a tentative D call is TRBD1 (6 bases match). The CDR3 protein sequence reads: CASSQDRGRGSYEQYF. At the DNA level, the sequence is TGCGCCAGCAGCCAAGATAGGGGCAGGGGATCCTACGAGCAGTACTTC.